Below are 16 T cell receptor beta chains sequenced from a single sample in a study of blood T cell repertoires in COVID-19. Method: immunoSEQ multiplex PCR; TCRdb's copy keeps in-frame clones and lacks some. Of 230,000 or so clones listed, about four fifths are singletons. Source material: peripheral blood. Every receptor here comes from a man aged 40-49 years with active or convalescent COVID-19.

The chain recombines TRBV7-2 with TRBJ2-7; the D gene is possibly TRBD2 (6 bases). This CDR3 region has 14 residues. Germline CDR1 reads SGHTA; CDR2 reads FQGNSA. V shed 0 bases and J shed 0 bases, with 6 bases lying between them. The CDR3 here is CASSLAGSSYEQYF. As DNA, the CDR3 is TGTGCCAGCAGCTTAGCCGGGAGCTCCTACGAGCAGTACTTC.

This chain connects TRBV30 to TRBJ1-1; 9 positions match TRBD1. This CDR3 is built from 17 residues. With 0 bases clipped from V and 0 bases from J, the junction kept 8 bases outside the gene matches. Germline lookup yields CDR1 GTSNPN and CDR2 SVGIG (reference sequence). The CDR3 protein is CAWSVRRTGALNTEAFF. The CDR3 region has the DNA TGTGCCTGGAGTGTACGACGGACAGGGGCACTGAACACTGAAGCTTTCTTT.

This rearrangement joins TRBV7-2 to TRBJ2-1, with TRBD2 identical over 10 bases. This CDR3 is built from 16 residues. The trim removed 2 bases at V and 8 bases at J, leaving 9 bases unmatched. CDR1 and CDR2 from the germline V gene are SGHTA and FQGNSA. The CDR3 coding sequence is TGTGCCAGCAGCTTATCCGGGACTAGCGTTTACTATGAGCAGTTCTTC. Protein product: CASSLSGTSVYYEQFF.

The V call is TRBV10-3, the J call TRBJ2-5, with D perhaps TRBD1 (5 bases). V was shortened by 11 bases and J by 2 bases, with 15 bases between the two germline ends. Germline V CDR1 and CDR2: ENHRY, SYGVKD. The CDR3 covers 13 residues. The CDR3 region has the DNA TGTGCCTCCCAAAGGGGCTCTCAAGAGACCCAGTACTTC. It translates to CASQRGSQETQYF.

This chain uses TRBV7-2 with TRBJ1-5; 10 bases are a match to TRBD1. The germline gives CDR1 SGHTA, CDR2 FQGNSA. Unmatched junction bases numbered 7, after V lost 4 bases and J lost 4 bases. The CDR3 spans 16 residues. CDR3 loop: CASSSGTGAINQPQHF. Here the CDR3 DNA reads TGTGCCAGCAGCTCAGGGACAGGGGCGATTAATCAGCCCCAGCATTTT.

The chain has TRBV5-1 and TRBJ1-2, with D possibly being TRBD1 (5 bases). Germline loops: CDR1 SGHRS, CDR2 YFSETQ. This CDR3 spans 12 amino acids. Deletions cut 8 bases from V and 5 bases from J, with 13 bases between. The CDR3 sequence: CARLQVRYGYTF. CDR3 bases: TGCGCCAGGCTACAGGTAAGGTATGGCTACACCTTC. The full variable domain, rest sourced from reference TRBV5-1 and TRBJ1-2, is KAGVTQTPRYLIKTRGQQVTLSCSPISGHRSVSWYQQTPGQGLQFLFEYFSETQRNKGNFPGRFSGRQFSNSRSEMNVSTLELGDSALYLCARLQVRYGYTFGSGTRLTVV.

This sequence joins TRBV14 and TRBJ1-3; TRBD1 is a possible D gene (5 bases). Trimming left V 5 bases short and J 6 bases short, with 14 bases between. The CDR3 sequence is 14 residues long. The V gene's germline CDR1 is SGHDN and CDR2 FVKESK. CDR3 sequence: CASSTRAGLNTIYF. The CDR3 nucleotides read TGTGCCAGCAGCACCAGGGCAGGGCTAAACACCATATATTTT.

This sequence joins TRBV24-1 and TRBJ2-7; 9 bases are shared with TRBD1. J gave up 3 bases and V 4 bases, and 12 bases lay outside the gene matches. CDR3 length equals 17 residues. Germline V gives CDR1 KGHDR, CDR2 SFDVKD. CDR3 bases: TGTGCCACCAGTGAGTGGGGACAGGGAGGTGAGAGCTACGAGCAGTACTTC. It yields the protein CATSEWGQGGESYEQYF.

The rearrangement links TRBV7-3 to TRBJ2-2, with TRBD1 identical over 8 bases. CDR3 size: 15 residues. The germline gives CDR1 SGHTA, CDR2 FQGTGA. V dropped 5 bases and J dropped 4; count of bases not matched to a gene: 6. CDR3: CASSLQGEVTGELFF. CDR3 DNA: TGTGCCAGCAGCCTACAGGGGGAGGTCACCGGGGAGCTGTTTTTT.

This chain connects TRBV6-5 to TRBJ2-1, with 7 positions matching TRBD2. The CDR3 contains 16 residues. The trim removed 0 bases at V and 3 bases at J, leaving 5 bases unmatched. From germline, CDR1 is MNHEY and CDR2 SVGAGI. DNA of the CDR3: TGTGCCAGCAGTTACTCGGGACTATCCAACTACAATGAGCAGTTCTTC. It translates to CASSYSGLSNYNEQFF.

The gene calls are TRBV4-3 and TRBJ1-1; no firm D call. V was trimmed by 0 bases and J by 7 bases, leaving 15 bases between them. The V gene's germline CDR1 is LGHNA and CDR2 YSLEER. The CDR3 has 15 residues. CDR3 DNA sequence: TGCGCCAGCAGCCAAGATAGCCGGCGGTTCATTGAAGCTTTCTTT. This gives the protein CASSQDSRRFIEAFF.

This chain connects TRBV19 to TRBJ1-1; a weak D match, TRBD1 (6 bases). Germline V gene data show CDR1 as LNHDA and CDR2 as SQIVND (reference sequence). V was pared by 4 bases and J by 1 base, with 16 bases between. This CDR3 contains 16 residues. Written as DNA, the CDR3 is TGTGCCAGTAGTAGTCCCGGGACATCGGCGAACACTGAAGCTTTCTTT. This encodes CASSSPGTSANTEAFF.

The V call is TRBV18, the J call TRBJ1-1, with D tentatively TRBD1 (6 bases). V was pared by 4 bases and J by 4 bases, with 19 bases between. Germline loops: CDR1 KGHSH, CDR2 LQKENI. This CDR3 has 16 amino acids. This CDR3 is CASSHASQGSGTEAFF. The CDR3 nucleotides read TGTGCCAGCTCACATGCGTCACAGGGTTCGGGCACTGAAGCTTTCTTT.

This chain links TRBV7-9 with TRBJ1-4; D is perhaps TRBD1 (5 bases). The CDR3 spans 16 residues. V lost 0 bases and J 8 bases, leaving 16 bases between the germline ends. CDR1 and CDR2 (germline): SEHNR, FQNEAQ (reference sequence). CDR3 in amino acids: CASSLAPQRGVEKLFF. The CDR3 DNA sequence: TGTGCCAGCAGCTTAGCTCCCCAACGGGGGGTCGAAAAACTGTTTTTT.

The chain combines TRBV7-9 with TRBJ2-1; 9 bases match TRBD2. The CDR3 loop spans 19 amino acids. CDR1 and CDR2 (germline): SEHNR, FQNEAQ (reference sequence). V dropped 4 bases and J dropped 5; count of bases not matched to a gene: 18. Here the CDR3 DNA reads TGTGCCAGCAGCTCAAGTAGTACTAGCGGGCTCCCTGGGGACAATGAGCAGTTCTTC. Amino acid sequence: CASSSSSTSGLPGDNEQFF.

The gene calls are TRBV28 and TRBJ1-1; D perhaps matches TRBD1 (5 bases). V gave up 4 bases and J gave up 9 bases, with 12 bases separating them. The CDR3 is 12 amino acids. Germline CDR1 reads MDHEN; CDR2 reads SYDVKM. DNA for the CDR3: TGTGCCAGCAGTTCAGGGCCCCAGAAAGCTTTCTTT. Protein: CASSSGPQKAFF.